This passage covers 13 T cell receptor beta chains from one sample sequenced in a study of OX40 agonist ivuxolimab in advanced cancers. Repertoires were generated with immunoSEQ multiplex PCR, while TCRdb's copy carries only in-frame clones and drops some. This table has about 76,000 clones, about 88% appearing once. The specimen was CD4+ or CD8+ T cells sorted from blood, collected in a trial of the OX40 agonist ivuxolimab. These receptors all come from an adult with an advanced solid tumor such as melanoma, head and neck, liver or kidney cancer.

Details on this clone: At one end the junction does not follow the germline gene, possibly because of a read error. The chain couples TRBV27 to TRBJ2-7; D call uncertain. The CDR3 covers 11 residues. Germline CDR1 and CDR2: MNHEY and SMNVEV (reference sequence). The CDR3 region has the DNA TGTGCCGGCAGTTCCACCTACGAGCAGTACTTC. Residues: CAGSSTYEQYF.

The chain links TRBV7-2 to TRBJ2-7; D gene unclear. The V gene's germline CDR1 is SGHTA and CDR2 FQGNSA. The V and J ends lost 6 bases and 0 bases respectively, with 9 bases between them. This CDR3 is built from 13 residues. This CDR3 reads CASSLILSYEQYF. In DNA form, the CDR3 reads TGTGCCAGCAGTCTGATCCTCTCCTACGAGCAGTACTTC. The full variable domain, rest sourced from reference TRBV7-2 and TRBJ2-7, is GAGVSQSPSNKVTEKGKDVELRCDPISGHTALYWYRQSLGQGLEFLIYFQGNSAPDKSGLPSDRFSAERTGGSVSTLTIQRTQQEDSAVYLCASSLILSYEQYFGPGTRLTVT.

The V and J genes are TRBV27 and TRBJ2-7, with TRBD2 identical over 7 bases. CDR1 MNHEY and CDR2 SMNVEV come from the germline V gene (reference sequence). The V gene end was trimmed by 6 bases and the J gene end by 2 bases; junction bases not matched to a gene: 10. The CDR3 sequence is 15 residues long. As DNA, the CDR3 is TGTGCCAGCAGCTACAAACCGCGGGGGACCTACGAGCAGTACTTC. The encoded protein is CASSYKPRGTYEQYF.

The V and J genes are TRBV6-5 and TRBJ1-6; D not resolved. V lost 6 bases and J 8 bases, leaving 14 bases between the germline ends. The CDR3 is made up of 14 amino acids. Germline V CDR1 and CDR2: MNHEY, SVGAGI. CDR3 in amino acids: CASSPGRSYSPLHF. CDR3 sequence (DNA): TGTGCCAGCAGCCCCGGGCGGTCATATTCACCCCTCCACTTT.

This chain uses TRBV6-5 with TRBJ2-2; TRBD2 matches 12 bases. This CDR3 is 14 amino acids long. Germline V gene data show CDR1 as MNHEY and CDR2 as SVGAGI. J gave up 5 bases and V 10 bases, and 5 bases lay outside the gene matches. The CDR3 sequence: CATSGRVETGELFF. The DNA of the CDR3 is TGTGCCACTAGCGGGAGGGTGGAAACCGGGGAGCTGTTTTTT.

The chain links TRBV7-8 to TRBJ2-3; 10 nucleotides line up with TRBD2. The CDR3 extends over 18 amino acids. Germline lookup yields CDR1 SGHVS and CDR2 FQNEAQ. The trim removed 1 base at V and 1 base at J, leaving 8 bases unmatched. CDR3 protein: CASSLVASGSIGTDTQYF. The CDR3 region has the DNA TGTGCCAGCAGCTTAGTTGCTAGCGGGAGTATCGGCACAGATACGCAGTATTTT.

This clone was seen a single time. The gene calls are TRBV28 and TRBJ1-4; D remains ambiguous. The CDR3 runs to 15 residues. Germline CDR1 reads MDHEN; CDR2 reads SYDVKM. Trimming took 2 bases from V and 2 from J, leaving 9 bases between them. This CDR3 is CASSLLDVTNEKLFF. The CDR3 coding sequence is TGTGCCAGCAGTTTACTGGACGTTACTAATGAAAAACTGTTTTTT. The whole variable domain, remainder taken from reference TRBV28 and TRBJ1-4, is DVKVTQSSRYLVKRTGEKVFLECVQDMDHENMFWYRQDPGLGLRLIYFSYDVKMKEKGDIPEGYSVSREKKERFSLILESASTNQTSMYLCASSLLDVTNEKLFFGSGTQLSVL.

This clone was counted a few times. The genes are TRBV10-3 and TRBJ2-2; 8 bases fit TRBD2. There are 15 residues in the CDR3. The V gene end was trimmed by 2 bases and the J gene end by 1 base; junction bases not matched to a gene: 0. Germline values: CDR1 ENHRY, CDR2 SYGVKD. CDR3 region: CAISETSGNTGELFF. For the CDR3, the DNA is TGTGCCATCAGTGAGACTAGCGGGAACACCGGGGAGCTGTTTTTT.

In nucleotides, the CDR3 is TGTGCCAGCAGCTTAGGGACAGGCCGTCAAGAGACCCAGTACTTC. This encodes CASSLGTGRQETQYF. The chain recombines TRBV11-3 with TRBJ2-5, with 7 positions matching TRBD1. Germline loops: CDR1 SGHNT, CDR2 YENEEA. This CDR3 region has 15 residues. With V trimmed by 1 base and J by 2 bases, 4 bases remained unmatched.

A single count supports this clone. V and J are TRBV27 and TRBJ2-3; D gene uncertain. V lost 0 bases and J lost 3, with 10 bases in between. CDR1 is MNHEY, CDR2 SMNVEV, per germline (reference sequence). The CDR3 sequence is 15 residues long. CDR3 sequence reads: CASSLSHARTDTQYF. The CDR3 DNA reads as TGTGCCAGCAGTTTATCCCACGCTAGGACAGATACGCAGTATTTT.

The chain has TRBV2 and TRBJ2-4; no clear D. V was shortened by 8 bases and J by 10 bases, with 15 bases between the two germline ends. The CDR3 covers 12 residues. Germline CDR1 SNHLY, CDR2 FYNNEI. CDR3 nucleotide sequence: TGTGCCAGCCAACCTCCAGTCGAGATTCAGTACTTC. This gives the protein CASQPPVEIQYF. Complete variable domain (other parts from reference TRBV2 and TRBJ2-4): EPEVTQTPSHQVTQMGQEVILRCVPISNHLYFYWYRQILGQKVEFLVSFYNNEISEKSEIFDDQFSVERPDGSNFTLKIRSTKLEDSAMYFCASQPPVEIQYFGAGTRLSVL.

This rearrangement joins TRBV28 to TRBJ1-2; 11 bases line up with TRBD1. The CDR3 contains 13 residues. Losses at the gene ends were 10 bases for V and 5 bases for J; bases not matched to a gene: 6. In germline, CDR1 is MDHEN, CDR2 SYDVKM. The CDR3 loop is CATGTGGRYGYTF. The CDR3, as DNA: TGTGCCACGGGGACAGGGGGACGGTATGGCTACACCTTC.

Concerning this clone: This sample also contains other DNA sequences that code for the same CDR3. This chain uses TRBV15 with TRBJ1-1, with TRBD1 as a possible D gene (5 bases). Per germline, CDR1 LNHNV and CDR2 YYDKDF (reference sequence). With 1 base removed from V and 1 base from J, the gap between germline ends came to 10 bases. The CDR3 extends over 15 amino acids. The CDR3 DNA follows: TGTGCCACCAGCAGAGTAAGACAGACGAACACTGAAGCTTTCTTT. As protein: CATSRVRQTNTEAFF.